This record covers a single T cell receptor beta chain. Using immunoSEQ multiplex PCR, the repertoire was profiled, and TCRdb retains in-frame clones only, with some absent. The table records about 59,000 clones, about 81% of them present only once. This entry is derived from a study of memory CD4+ T cells and cytomegalovirus serostatus. The sort gate was single viable CD3+CD4+CD8-CD45RO+ cells for memory CD4+ T cells. The clonotype was recovered from an adult in good health and CMV-seronegative. The sequenced sample consisted of memory CD4+ T cells from blood.

The DNA of the CDR3 is TGTGCCAGCAAACCTGGACACACTAATGAAAAACTGTTTTTT. It yields the protein CASKPGHTNEKLFF. V and J are TRBV6-5 and TRBJ1-4; possibly TRBD1 for D (5 bases). The V and J ends lost 7 bases and 2 bases respectively, with 11 bases between them. The CDR3 sequence is 14 residues long. Germline V CDR1 and CDR2: MNHEY, SVGAGI.